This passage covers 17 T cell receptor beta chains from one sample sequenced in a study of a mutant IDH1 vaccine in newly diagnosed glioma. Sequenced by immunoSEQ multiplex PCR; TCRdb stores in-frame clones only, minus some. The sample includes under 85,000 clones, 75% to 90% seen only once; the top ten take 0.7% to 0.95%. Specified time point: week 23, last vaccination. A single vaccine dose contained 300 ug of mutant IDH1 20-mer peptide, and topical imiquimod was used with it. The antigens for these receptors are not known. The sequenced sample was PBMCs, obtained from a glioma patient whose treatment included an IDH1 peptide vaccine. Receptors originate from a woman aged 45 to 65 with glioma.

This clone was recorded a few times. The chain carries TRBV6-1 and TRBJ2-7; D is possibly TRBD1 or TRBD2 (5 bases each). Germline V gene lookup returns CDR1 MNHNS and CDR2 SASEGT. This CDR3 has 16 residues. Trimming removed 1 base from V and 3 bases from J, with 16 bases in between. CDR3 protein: CASSEDLGTVVYEQYF. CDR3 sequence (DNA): TGTGCCAGCAGTGAAGATCTTGGGACGGTCGTCTACGAGCAGTACTTC.

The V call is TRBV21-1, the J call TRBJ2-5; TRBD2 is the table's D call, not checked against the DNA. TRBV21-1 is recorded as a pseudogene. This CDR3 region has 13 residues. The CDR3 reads CALGGAVFGTQYF. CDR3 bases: TGTGCCCTAGGCGGGGCAGTGTTCGGGACCCAGTACTTC.

The DNA of the CDR3 is TGTGCCAGCAGTTACTCGATGGAGGGCCCTAACTATGGCTACACCTTC. Its translation: CASSYSMEGPNYGYTF. The V gene is TRBV6-5, the J gene TRBJ1-2; D is ambiguous. V gave up 0 bases and J gave up 0 bases, with 11 bases separating them. The length of the CDR3 is 16 residues. Germline CDR1 and CDR2: MNHEY and SVGAGI.

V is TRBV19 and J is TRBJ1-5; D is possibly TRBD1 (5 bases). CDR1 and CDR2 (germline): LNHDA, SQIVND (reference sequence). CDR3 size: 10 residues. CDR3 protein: CGRDGQPQHF. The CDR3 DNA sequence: TGTGGGAGGGACGGTCAGCCCCAGCATTTT.

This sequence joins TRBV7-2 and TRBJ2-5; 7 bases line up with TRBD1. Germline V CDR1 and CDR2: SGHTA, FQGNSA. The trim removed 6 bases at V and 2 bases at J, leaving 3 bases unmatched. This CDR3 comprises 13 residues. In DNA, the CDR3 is TGTGCCAGCAGTCGGGACAGACAAGAGACCCAGTACTTC. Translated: CASSRDRQETQYF.

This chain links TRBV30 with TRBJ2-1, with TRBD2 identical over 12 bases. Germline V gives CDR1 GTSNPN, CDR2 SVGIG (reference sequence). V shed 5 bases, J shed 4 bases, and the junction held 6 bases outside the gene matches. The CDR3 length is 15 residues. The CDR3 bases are TGTGCCTGGGCCGCCGGGACTAGCGGGTACAATGAGCAGTTCTTC. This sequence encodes CAWAAGTSGYNEQFF.

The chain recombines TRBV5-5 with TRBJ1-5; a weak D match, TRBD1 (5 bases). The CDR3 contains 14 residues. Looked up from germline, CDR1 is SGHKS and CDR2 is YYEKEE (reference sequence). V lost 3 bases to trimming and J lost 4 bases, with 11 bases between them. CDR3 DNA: TGTGCCAGCAGCTCCGGGACCCCAAATCAGCCCCAGCATTTT. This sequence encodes CASSSGTPNQPQHF.

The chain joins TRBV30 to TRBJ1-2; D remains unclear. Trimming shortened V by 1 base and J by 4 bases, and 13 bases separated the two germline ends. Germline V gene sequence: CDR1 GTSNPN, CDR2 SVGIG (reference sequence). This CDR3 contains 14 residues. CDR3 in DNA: TGTGCCTGGAGTGCCCCGAGAGACGGCTATGGCTACACCTTC. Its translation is CAWSAPRDGYGYTF.

The DNA for the CDR3 is TGTGCCTGGGACGGAGAACGAAGGAGAAATTCACCCCTCCACTTT. It yields the protein CAWDGERRRNSPLHF. This rearrangement joins TRBV30 to TRBJ1-6; no clear D gene. Deletions cut 5 bases from V and 7 bases from J, with 18 bases between. Germline assignment: CDR1 GTSNPN and CDR2 SVGIG (reference sequence). This CDR3 spans 15 amino acids.

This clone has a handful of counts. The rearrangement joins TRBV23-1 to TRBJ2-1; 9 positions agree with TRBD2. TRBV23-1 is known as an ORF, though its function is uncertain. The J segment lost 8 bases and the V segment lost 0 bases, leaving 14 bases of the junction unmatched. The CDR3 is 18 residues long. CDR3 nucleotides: TGCGCCAGCAGTCAATCGTGGAAGCGGGAGGTCCGGATCCATGAGCAGTTCTTC. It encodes CASSQSWKREVRIHEQFF.

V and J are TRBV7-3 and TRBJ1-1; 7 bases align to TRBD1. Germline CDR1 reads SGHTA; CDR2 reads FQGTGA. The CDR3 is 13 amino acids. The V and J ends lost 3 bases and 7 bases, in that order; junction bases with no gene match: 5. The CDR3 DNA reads TGTGCCAGCAGCTTCCAGAGGGACAGTGAAGCTTTCTTT. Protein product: CASSFQRDSEAFF.

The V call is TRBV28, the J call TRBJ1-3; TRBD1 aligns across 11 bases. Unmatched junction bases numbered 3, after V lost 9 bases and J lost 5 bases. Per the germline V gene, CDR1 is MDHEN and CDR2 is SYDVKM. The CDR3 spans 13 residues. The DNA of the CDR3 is TGTGCCAGTAGGACAGGGGGCCGAAACACCATATATTTT. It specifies CASRTGGRNTIYF.

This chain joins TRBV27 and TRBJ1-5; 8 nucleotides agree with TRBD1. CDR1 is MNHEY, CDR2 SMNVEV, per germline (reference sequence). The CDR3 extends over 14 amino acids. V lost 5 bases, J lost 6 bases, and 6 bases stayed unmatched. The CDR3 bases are TGTGCCAGCAGTCCCAGGGGGCGAGCTCAGCCCCAGCATTTT. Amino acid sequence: CASSPRGRAQPQHF.

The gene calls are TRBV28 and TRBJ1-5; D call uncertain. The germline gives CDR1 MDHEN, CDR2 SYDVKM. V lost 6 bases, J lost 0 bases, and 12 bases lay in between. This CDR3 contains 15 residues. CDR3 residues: CASSQTHSSNQPQHF. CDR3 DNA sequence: TGTGCCAGCAGCCAAACTCACAGTAGCAATCAGCCCCAGCATTTT.

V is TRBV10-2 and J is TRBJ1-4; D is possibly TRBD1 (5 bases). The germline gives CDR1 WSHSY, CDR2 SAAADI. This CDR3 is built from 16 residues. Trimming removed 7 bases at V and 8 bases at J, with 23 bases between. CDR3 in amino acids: CASMEGQGTDREKLFF. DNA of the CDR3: TGCGCCAGCATGGAAGGGCAGGGAACAGATCGGGAAAAACTGTTTTTT.

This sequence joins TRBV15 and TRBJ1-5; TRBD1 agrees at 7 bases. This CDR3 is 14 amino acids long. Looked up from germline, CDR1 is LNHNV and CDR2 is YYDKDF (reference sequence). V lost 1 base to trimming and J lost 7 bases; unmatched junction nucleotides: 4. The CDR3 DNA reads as TGTGCCACCAGCAGAGTACAGGGGATCCAGCCCCAGCATTTT. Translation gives CATSRVQGIQPQHF.

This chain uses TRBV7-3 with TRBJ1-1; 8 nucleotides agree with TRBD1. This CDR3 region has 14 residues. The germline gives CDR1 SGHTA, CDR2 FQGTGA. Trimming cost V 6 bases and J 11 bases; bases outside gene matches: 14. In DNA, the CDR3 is TGTGCCAGCAGACAGGACAGGGCCTCCGGGGATGCTTTCTTT. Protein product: CASRQDRASGDAFF.